The clone carrying this TCR beta chain has a handful of counts. This entry belongs to a study of Graves' ophthalmopathy and Graves' hyperthyroidism. Reliance was placed on clinical symptoms, serum thyroxine, TRAb, thyroid ultrasound and orbital computed tomography for diagnosis. The authors used Ficoll-Paque density gradient centrifugation to separate PBMCs. The input was around 10 ml of fresh peripheral blood. Amplified TCR beta CDR3 regions were obtained using RNA transcripts as template. Amplification began with first-round RT-PCR using HTBI primers, then second-round multiplex PCR was performed. TCRdb fed the multiplex PCR reads into MiXCR, producing one record per CDR3 protein. The repertoire has about 740,000 distinct CDR3 sequences, roughly two fifths of them found once; the top ten carry 35% to 55%. Per germline, CDR1 SGDLS and CDR2 YYNGEE. This CDR3 spans 15 amino acids. V lost 4 bases, J lost 0 bases, and 14 bases lay in between.

The origin of this receptor is an adult man with Graves' ophthalmopathy. The chain carries TRBV9 and TRBJ2-7; D remains unclear. Sequenced material: peripheral blood. CDR3: CASSPTDQSSYEQYF. As DNA, the CDR3 is TGTGCCAGCAGCCCGACGGACCAGAGCTCCTACGAGCAGTACTTC. Full variable domain (outside the CDR3, taken from reference TRBV9 and TRBJ2-7): DSGVTQTPKHLITATGQRVTLRCSPRSGDLSVYWYQQSLDQGLQFLIQYYNGEERAKGNILERFSAQQFPDLHSELNLSSLELGDSALYFCASSPTDQSSYEQYFGPGTRLTVT.